Each of the 21 T cell receptor beta chains below was sequenced from the same sample in a study of neurological immune-mediated disorders. From the 5' RACE reads, TCRdb called clonotypes with MiXCR, one entry per CDR3 protein. The table lists about 46,000 distinct CDR3 sequences, about a tenth of them singletons. The sample consisted of PBMCs. These receptors all come from an older man with HTLV-1-associated myelopathy (HAM/TSP).

This clonotype was detected many times. The chain joins TRBV10-3 to TRBJ1-6; D gene unclear. The CDR3 loop spans 14 amino acids. Germline lookup yields CDR1 ENHRY and CDR2 SYGVKD. Trimming removed 9 bases at V and 7 bases at J, with 16 bases between. In nucleotides, the CDR3 is TGTGCCATGGCACAGAGGCTTGAGAATTCACCCCTCCACTTT. Protein: CAMAQRLENSPLHF.

Many counts were recorded for this clonotype. The chain combines TRBV7-9 with TRBJ2-5, with D maybe TRBD2 (5 bases). Germline V gene sequence: CDR1 SEHNR, CDR2 FQNEAQ (reference sequence). This CDR3 has 16 amino acids. The ends were cut back, 1 base at V and 3 bases at J, with 15 bases in the middle. CDR3 sequence reads: CASSLGVSGEKETQYF. For the CDR3, the DNA is TGTGCCAGCAGCTTAGGGGTCAGCGGCGAGAAAGAGACCCAGTACTTC. The entire variable domain, with the rest obtained from reference TRBV7-9 and TRBJ2-5, is as follows: DTGVSQNPRHKITKRGQNVTFRCDPISEHNRLYWYRQTLGQGPEFLTYFQNEAQLEKSRLLSDRFSAERPKGSFSTLEIQRTEQGDSAMYLCASSLGVSGEKETQYFGPGTRLLVL.

This clonotype is medium-sized by share. J is TRBJ2-1 and V is TRBV10-3; 12 bases line up with TRBD2. This CDR3 comprises 15 residues. The germline V gene has CDR1 ENHRY and CDR2 SYGVKD. V gave up 5 bases and J gave up 2 bases; unmatched junction bases: 1. CDR3 in DNA: TGTGCCATCAGTCGACTAGCGGGAGCCTACAATGAGCAGTTCTTC. Its protein is CAISRLAGAYNEQFF.

This clonotype was found many times. This CDR3 is CSARVLESGRSPLHF. The CDR3 DNA follows: TGCAGTGCCAGGGTCCTGGAAAGCGGGCGTTCACCCCTCCACTTT. This sequence joins TRBV20-1 and TRBJ1-6, with a weak D call TRBD1 (5 bases). In germline, CDR1 is DFQATT, CDR2 SNEGSKA (reference sequence). Trimming stripped 6 bases from V and 9 bases from J, with 21 bases between. The CDR3 has 15 residues.

Note on this clonotype: This could be a read error, since a much larger clone is one nucleotide away. J is TRBJ2-7 and V is TRBV28; tentative D call: TRBD2 (6 bases). CDR3 length: 16 amino acids. Germline V gives CDR1 MDHEN, CDR2 SYDVKM. CDR3 sequence (DNA): TGTGCCAGTCTGGGTACGCTAGCGCTCAGATCCTACGAGCAGTGCTTC. Translated: CASLGTLALRSYEQCF.

This clonotype showed up many times. The chain uses TRBV28 and TRBJ2-5, with 7 bases matching TRBD1. CDR1 and CDR2 from the germline V gene are MDHEN and SYDVKM. This CDR3 comprises 15 residues. With V trimmed by 4 bases and J by 0 bases, 5 bases remained unmatched. CDR3 coding DNA: TGTGCCAGCAGTTCAAGACAGGGACACCAAGAGACCCAGTACTTC. This encodes CASSSRQGHQETQYF.

The sample holds many counts of this clonotype. This chain's CDR3 is CASSSSGIAGLREQYF. In nucleotides, the CDR3 is TGTGCCAGCAGCTCCTCCGGGATAGCGGGACTTAGGGAGCAGTACTTC. This chain connects TRBV7-3 to TRBJ2-7; 8 bases are shared with TRBD2. Germline loops: CDR1 SGHTA, CDR2 FQGTGA. The J segment lost 7 bases and the V segment lost 4 bases, leaving 15 bases of the junction unmatched. This CDR3 spans 16 amino acids.

The chain carries TRBV9 and TRBJ1-1; TRBD1 is a possible D gene (6 bases). Germline V gene lookup returns CDR1 SGDLS and CDR2 YYNGEE. Trimming shortened V by 0 bases and J by 1 base, and 10 bases separated the two germline ends. The CDR3 has 15 amino acids. CDR3 nucleotides: TGTGCCAGCAGCGTAGACGGACAGCCGAACACTGAAGCTTTCTTT. It codes for CASSVDGQPNTEAFF.

This clonotype showed up many times. The genes are TRBV7-2 and TRBJ2-7; 12 nucleotides agree with TRBD2. Looked up from germline, CDR1 is SGHTA and CDR2 is FQGNSA. The CDR3 consists of 15 residues. Unmatched junction bases numbered 4, after V lost 5 bases and J lost 2 bases. The CDR3 coding sequence is TGTGCCAGCAGCGCAGCTAGCGGGGGGGCCTACGAGCAGTACTTC. Translating gives CASSAASGGAYEQYF.

This clonotype came up many times. The chain recombines TRBV10-3 with TRBJ2-1; weak D call: TRBD2 (6 bases). This CDR3 has 14 residues. V lost 8 bases, J lost 1 base, and 12 bases lay in between. Germline V gives CDR1 ENHRY, CDR2 SYGVKD. For the CDR3, the DNA is TGTGCCATCCGGTCTGCGGGGTCCTACAATGAGCAGTTCTTC. This gives the protein CAIRSAGSYNEQFF.

There are many counts of this clonotype. V gene TRBV15 combines with J gene TRBJ1-2; D is undetermined. The V gene's germline CDR1 is LNHNV and CDR2 YYDKDF (reference sequence). The CDR3 runs to 16 residues. V lost 3 bases and J lost 2, with 16 bases in between. Here the CDR3 reads CATSRPRSSLNYGYTF. The CDR3 DNA reads TGTGCCACCAGCAGGCCCCGATCCTCCTTAAACTATGGCTACACCTTC.

There are a few counts of this clonotype. J is TRBJ1-4 and V is TRBV7-9, with 11 bases identical to TRBD1. The V gene's germline CDR1 is SEHNR and CDR2 FQNEAQ (reference sequence). The CDR3 is 15 amino acids. J was trimmed by 3 bases and V by 3 bases; bases with no gene match: 0. The DNA for the CDR3 is TGTGCCAGCAGCTTGGGACAGGGGGCTAATGAAAAACTGTTTTTT. Translating gives CASSLGQGANEKLFF.

Ten or more counts support this clonotype. CDR3 sequence reads: CASSLTGGKLFF. In DNA, the CDR3 is TGTGCCAGCAGTTTAACCGGGGGAAAGCTGTTTTTT. The chain has TRBV12-3 or TRBV12-4 and TRBJ2-2; TRBD2 might be the D (6 bases). Trimming removed 2 bases at V and 12 bases at J, with 10 bases between. CDR3 length: 12 residues.

This clonotype appeared many times. The chain joins TRBV4-1 to TRBJ2-1, with D hard to call. CDR3 length: 13 residues. CDR1 is MGHRA and CDR2 is YSYEKL in the germline V gene. V dropped 4 bases and J dropped 5 bases, with 9 bases sitting between them. The CDR3 DNA reads TGCGCCAGCAGCCTAAACTTTGACAATGAGCAGTTCTTC. Its protein is CASSLNFDNEQFF.

The chain joins TRBV28 to TRBJ1-3; D not resolved. Germline CDR1 reads MDHEN; CDR2 reads SYDVKM. Trimming cost V 4 bases and J 8 bases, with 9 bases left between them. The CDR3 has 12 amino acids. The CDR3 DNA follows: TGTGCCAGCAGTTCAAGGGCGGACACCATATATTTT. Residues: CASSSRADTIYF.

The chain carries TRBV25-1 and TRBJ2-6, with D possibly matching TRBD1 (6 bases). Trimming stripped 1 base from V and 6 bases from J, with 10 bases between. The CDR3 contains 15 residues. Germline CDR1 MGHDK, CDR2 SYGVNS. This chain's CDR3 is CASSEFLGAANVLTF. CDR3 bases: TGTGCCAGCAGTGAATTTCTGGGGGCGGCCAACGTCCTGACTTTC.

This clonotype was seen many times. This chain uses TRBV7-8 with TRBJ2-7; no definite D call. This CDR3 comprises 14 residues. V was shortened by 3 bases and J by 0 bases, with 9 bases between the two germline ends. Germline V gene sequence: CDR1 SGHVS, CDR2 FQNEAQ. CDR3 coding DNA: TGTGCCAGCAGCTTTACCAGGAGCTCCTACGAGCAGTACTTC. The encoded protein is CASSFTRSSYEQYF.

In this sample, this clonotype turned up a few times. The chain links TRBV18 to TRBJ1-2; a possible D gene is TRBD1 (5 bases). The germline gives CDR1 KGHSH, CDR2 LQKENI. Trimming shortened V by 5 bases and J by 2 bases, and 6 bases separated the two germline ends. The CDR3 length is 12 residues. CDR3 residues: CASSGGNYGYTF. The CDR3 DNA reads TGTGCCAGCTCAGGGGGAAACTATGGCTACACCTTC.

This clonotype was counted many times. J is TRBJ1-3 and V is TRBV7-2, with D hard to call. Between the trimmed V and J ends, which lost 5 bases and 2 bases, there was a span of 16 bases. There are 16 residues in the CDR3. Germline CDR1 and CDR2: SGHTA and FQGNSA. CDR3 region: CASSPLGGVPGNTIYF. CDR3 sequence (DNA): TGTGCCAGCAGCCCCTTAGGTGGGGTCCCTGGAAACACCATATATTTT.

This clonotype was seen ten or more times. The chain combines TRBV12-3 or TRBV12-4 with TRBJ2-5; no clear D gene. V lost 6 bases and J 4 bases, leaving 18 bases between the germline ends. CDR3 length: 15 residues. In nucleotides, the CDR3 is TGTGCCAGCAGCCGACCGGACGGCTACAGAGAGACCCAGTACTTC. It is translated as CASSRPDGYRETQYF.

As to this clonotype: A much larger clone differs by one base, so this may be a read error. The CDR3 does not end in the conserved phenylalanine or tryptophan, so this is likely a read error. The rearrangement joins TRBV2 to TRBJ1-5; D ambiguous. The V and J ends lost 5 bases and 7 bases respectively, with 15 bases between them. The germline gives CDR1 SNHLY, CDR2 FYNNEI. The CDR3 is 14 amino acids. The CDR3 nucleotides read TGTGCCAGCAGTCCAGACCTACTCGGCCAGCCCCAGCATTAT. Translating it yields CASSPDLLGQPQHY.